A single sample is the source of the 18 T cell receptor beta chains below, sequenced in a study of T cell repertoires in cytomegalovirus infection. TCRdb recomputed calls from the reads with MiXCR, one row per CDR3 protein. The table has some 100,000 distinct CDR3 sequences, about 22% seen once. The sample was CD8+ T cells from PBMCs. The source is a human donor in good health (CMV status not recorded). Some clones in this sample may be carry-over from other donors' samples.

This clonotype was observed a single time. The conserved phenylalanine or tryptophan is not found at the CDR3 terminus, so this likely reflects a read error. The DNA is omitted, as the CDR3 cannot be located on it reliably, and the CDR3 follows TCRdb's listing. V usage is TRBV12-3 or TRBV12-4 and J usage is TRBJ1-1; whether TRBD1, the table's D call, matches the DNA was not checked. The CDR3 totals 11 residues, both ends included. The CDR3 is CTSSLTMGQVY.

The chain uses TRBV12-3 or TRBV12-4 and TRBJ2-7; D is perhaps TRBD2 (6 bases). The CDR3 is made up of 14 amino acids. Trimming cost V 5 bases and J 3 bases, with 14 bases left between them. This CDR3 reads CASSPQTSYYEQYF. Written as DNA, the CDR3 is TGTGCCAGCAGTCCACAGACTAGTTACTACGAGCAGTACTTC.

This clonotype was picked up a small number of times. The chain combines TRBV7-9 with TRBJ2-1, with D possibly being TRBD1 or TRBD2 (5 bases each). The CDR3 is 11 amino acids. With 3 bases removed from V and 14 bases from J, the gap between germline ends came to 11 bases. Per germline, CDR1 SEHNR and CDR2 FQNEAQ (reference sequence). Here the CDR3 DNA reads TGTGCCAGCAGCTTGGGGACGGGGAAGTTCTTC. Translating it yields CASSLGTGKFF.

In this sample, this clonotype turned up a few times. The chain is built from TRBV19 and TRBJ2-5, with D hard to call. The germline V and J ends were trimmed by 9 bases and 0 bases, with 14 bases remaining between them. Germline loops: CDR1 LNHDA, CDR2 SQIVND (reference sequence). This CDR3 region has 14 residues. The CDR3 sequence: CASRRTLYQETQYF. The DNA of the CDR3 is TGTGCCAGCAGAAGGACGTTGTACCAAGAGACCCAGTACTTC.

The chain joins TRBV15 to TRBJ2-5, with unresolved D. V was trimmed by 0 bases and J by 5 bases, leaving 4 bases between them. Germline V gene lookup returns CDR1 LNHNV and CDR2 YYDKDF (reference sequence). The CDR3 is made up of 12 amino acids. CDR3 amino acids: CATSRDGETQYF. The CDR3 DNA follows: TGTGCCACCAGCAGAGACGGCGAGACCCAGTACTTC.

The J gene is TRBJ2-5, the V gene TRBV28; D is perhaps TRBD2 (7 bases). The length of the CDR3 is 12 residues. Germline V gene lookup returns CDR1 MDHEN and CDR2 SYDVKM. The V and J ends lost 9 bases and 4 bases respectively, with 12 bases between them. CDR3 sequence: CASMGGAETQYF. In DNA, the CDR3 is TGTGCCAGTATGGGGGGGGCAGAGACCCAGTACTTC.

This clonotype was recorded a few times. The chain links TRBV6-2 or TRBV6-3 to TRBJ2-1, with 12 bases aligning to TRBD1. This CDR3 contains 16 residues. Germline values: CDR1 MNHEY, CDR2 SVGEGT. V lost 6 bases and J lost 8; bases outside the gene matches: 11. Here the CDR3 DNA reads TGTGCCAGCAGCTACCGCCCGGGACAGGGGGCCGATGAGCAGTTCTTC. It yields the protein CASSYRPGQGADEQFF.

This clonotype has a count of ten or more. The gene calls are TRBV12-3 or TRBV12-4 and TRBJ1-5; 11 bases fit TRBD1. Unmatched junction bases numbered 6, after V lost 4 bases and J lost 4 bases. The CDR3 length is 16 residues. CDR3 region: CASSSRTGGVNQPQHF. CDR3 DNA sequence: TGTGCCAGCAGTTCCAGGACAGGGGGCGTAAATCAGCCCCAGCATTTT.

In its sample, this clonotype was seen many times. The V gene is TRBV7-2, the J gene TRBJ1-5; D is undetermined. CDR1 is SGHTA, CDR2 FQGNSA, per germline. The CDR3 totals 14 residues. Trimming removed 5 bases at V and 0 bases at J, with 8 bases between. The CDR3 sequence: CASSPPFSNQPQHF. The CDR3 region has the DNA TGTGCCAGCAGCCCCCCATTTAGCAATCAGCCCCAGCATTTT.

There are many counts of this clonotype. The CDR3 bases are TGTGCCAGTAGTATCGGCAGTCTGGGCGATTCACCCCTCCACTTT. Translating it yields CASSIGSLGDSPLHF. The gene calls are TRBV19 and TRBJ1-6; D unclear. V dropped 3 bases and J dropped 8 bases, with 14 bases sitting between them. The CDR3 runs 15 residues. Per the germline V gene, CDR1 is LNHDA and CDR2 is SQIVND (reference sequence).

In nucleotides, the CDR3 is TGTGCCAGCAGTGAGGGAAAGACCCAGTACTTC. Amino acids: CASSEGKTQYF. V and J are TRBV25-1 and TRBJ2-5; D is unresolved. Germline V gene lookup returns CDR1 MGHDK and CDR2 SYGVNS. The CDR3 extends over 11 amino acids. V lost 3 bases, J lost 6 bases, and 5 bases lay in between.

The V and J genes are TRBV19 and TRBJ2-2; weak D call: TRBD2 (6 bases). Per the germline V gene, CDR1 is LNHDA and CDR2 is SQIVND (reference sequence). Trimming shortened V by 5 bases and J by 7 bases, and 17 bases separated the two germline ends. The CDR3 runs 15 residues. The CDR3 spells CASSAQLAGSGELFF. In DNA, the CDR3 is TGTGCCAGTAGTGCGCAACTAGCAGGTAGCGGGGAGCTGTTTTTT.

The chain joins TRBV6-5 to TRBJ2-5; D possibly corresponds to TRBD2 (5 bases). Trimming cost V 4 bases and J 5 bases, with 20 bases left between them. CDR3 length: 16 amino acids. Germline CDR1 and CDR2: MNHEY and SVGAGI. In DNA, the CDR3 is TGTGCCAGCAGTTCCCAGGACTCCTATCCTTATGAGACCCAGTACTTC. Protein: CASSSQDSYPYETQYF.

This clonotype was observed many times. This rearrangement joins TRBV7-2 to TRBJ1-5, with D unresolved. The CDR3 spans 13 residues. Trimming took 5 bases from V and 3 from J, leaving 8 bases between them. The germline gives CDR1 SGHTA, CDR2 FQGNSA. The CDR3 nucleotides are TGTGCCAGCAGCATTGGACCCAATCAGCCCCAGCATTTT. Protein product: CASSIGPNQPQHF.

The sample holds many counts of this clonotype. The V call is TRBV25-1, the J call TRBJ2-3; 8 nucleotides match TRBD1. With V trimmed by 10 bases and J by 6 bases, 12 bases remained unmatched. This CDR3 spans 14 amino acids. The V gene's germline CDR1 is MGHDK and CDR2 SYGVNS. The DNA of the CDR3 is TGTGCCACCACAGACGGGACAGGCGTCGATACGCAGTATTTT. It is translated as CATTDGTGVDTQYF.

This clonotype was counted a few times. This sequence joins TRBV5-1 and TRBJ2-7, with 10 nucleotides matching TRBD1. Germline-derived CDR1 and CDR2 are SGHRS and YFSETQ. The CDR3 sequence is 17 residues long. Germline trimming cut 0 bases from V and 6 bases from J; bases unmatched to any gene: 12. The CDR3 is CASSLGQGAPAGGEQYF. The DNA of the CDR3 is TGCGCCAGCAGCTTGGGACAGGGGGCACCCGCGGGGGGCGAGCAGTACTTC. The full variable domain, completed using reference TRBV5-1 and TRBJ2-7, is KAGVTQTPRYLIKTRGQQVTLSCSPISGHRSVSWYQQTPGQGLQFLFEYFSETQRNKGNFPGRFSGRQFSNSRSEMNVSTLELGDSALYLCASSLGQGAPAGGEQYFGPGTRLTVT.

This clonotype was observed many times. This chain connects TRBV20-1 to TRBJ1-2; the match to TRBD1 covers 9 bases. The CDR3 sequence is 14 residues long. V lost 5 bases to trimming and J lost 2 bases; unmatched junction nucleotides: 6. Germline V gene lookup returns CDR1 DFQATT and CDR2 SNEGSKA (reference sequence). The CDR3 nucleotides read TGCAGTGCTCCTAGGACAGGGGCGAACTATGGCTACACCTTC. Its translation is CSAPRTGANYGYTF.

The gene calls are TRBV29-1 and TRBJ2-7; D is perhaps TRBD1 (5 bases). The CDR3 spans 13 residues. The germline gives CDR1 SQVTM, CDR2 ANQGSEA. The V end lost 0 bases, the J end lost 1 base, and 7 bases lay between the germline ends. The CDR3: CSVEDPGSYEQYF. The CDR3 DNA sequence: TGCAGCGTTGAAGATCCAGGGTCCTACGAGCAGTACTTC.